The clone carrying this T cell receptor (beta chain) was counted only a few times. The record originates from a study of PD-L1 blockade in urothelial cancer. Overall study context: Analyses were performed on blood at 3 weeks after treatment start (the second dose) and at 6 weeks. A median of roughly 140,000 T cells was found in the blood samples.

Time point given: pretreatment peripheral blood. CDR1 and CDR2 from the germline V gene are SGDLS and YYNGEE. CDR3 length: 15 amino acids. The germline V and J ends were trimmed by 3 bases and 5 bases, with 17 bases remaining between them. Clones were sequenced by immunoSEQ multiplex PCR, and TCRdb holds only the in-frame ones, with some missing. The data hold about 87,000 clones, with 65% to 85% observed a single time. The specimen was PBMCs, collected around atezolizumab (anti-PD-L1) treatment. V and J are TRBV9 and TRBJ1-2, with D perhaps matching TRBD1 (6 bases). The receptor comes from a man aged 55 to 70 with urothelial cancer. CDR3 in amino acids: CASSEGGGPSYGYTF. The DNA of the CDR3 is TGTGCCAGCAGCGAGGGCGGGGGGCCGTCTTATGGCTACACCTTC.